This TCR beta chain is from a study of shared clonotypes between healthy human individuals. CD45RO-negative, CCR7-selected cells formed the naive CD8 fraction, which excluded terminally differentiated effector memory CD45RA+ cells. Study outcomes and limitations: Sampling included only blood; tissue repertoires likely differ.

As to this clone: The antigen is unknown.

Libraries were prepared by immunoSEQ multiplex PCR; TCRdb keeps only in-frame clonotypes and omits some of them. The table has about 1.9 million clones, 80% to 95% seen once; the top ten hold about 1.7%. The CDR3 runs 15 residues. V lost 6 bases to trimming and J lost 4 bases; unmatched junction nucleotides: 7. CDR1 is SNHLY and CDR2 is FYNNEI in the germline V gene. The V gene is TRBV2, the J gene TRBJ2-7; TRBD1 matches at 12 bases. Material: naive CD8+ T cells from PBMCs. This sequence was found in a young man in good health. Some clones in this sample may be carry-over from other donors' samples. The CDR3 sequence: CASRTGTGGFYEQYF. The CDR3 DNA follows: TGTGCCAGCAGAACCGGGACAGGGGGCTTTTACGAGCAGTACTTC. The full variable domain, in which reference TRBV2 and TRBJ2-7 provide the parts outside the CDR3, is EPEVTQTPSHQVTQMGQEVILRCVPISNHLYFYWYRQILGQKVEFLVSFYNNEISEKSEIFDDQFSVERPDGSNFTLKIRSTKLEDSAMYFCASRTGTGGFYEQYFGPGTRLTVT.